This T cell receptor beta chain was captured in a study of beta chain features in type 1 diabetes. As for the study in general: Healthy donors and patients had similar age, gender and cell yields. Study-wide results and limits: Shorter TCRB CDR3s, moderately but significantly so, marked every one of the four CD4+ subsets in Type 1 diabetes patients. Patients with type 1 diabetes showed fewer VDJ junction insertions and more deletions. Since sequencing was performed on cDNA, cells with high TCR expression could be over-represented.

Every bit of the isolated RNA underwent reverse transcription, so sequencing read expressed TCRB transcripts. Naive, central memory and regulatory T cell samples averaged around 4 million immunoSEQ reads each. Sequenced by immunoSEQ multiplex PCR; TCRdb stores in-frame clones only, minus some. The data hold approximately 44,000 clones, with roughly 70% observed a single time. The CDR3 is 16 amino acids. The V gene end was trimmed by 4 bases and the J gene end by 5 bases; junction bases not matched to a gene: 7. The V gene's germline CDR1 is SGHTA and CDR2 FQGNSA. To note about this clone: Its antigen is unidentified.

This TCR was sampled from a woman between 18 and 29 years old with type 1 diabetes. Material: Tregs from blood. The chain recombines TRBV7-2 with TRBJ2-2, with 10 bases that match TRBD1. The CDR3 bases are TGTGCCAGCAGCTCCCGGACAGGGGGGGGGACCGGGGAGCTGTTTTTT. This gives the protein CASSSRTGGGTGELFF.